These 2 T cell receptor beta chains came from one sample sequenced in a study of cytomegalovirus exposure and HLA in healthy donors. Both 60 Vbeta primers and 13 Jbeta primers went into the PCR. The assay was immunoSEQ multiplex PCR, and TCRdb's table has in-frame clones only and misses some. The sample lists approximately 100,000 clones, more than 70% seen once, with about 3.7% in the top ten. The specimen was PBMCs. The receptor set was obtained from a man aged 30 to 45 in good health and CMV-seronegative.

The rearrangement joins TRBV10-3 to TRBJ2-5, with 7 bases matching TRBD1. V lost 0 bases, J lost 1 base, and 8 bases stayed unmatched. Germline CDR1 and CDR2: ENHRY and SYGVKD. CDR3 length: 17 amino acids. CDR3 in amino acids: CAISESKGTEIQETQYF. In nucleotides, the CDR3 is TGTGCCATCAGTGAGTCGAAGGGGACAGAAATCCAAGAGACCCAGTACTTC.

CDR3 sequence (DNA): TGTGCCAGCAGTTTAATCGGAGCAACTAATGAAAAACTGTTTTTT. Its translation is CASSLIGATNEKLFF. The chain is built from TRBV28 and TRBJ1-4; D gene uncertain. Trimming removed 2 bases from V and 0 bases from J, with 7 bases in between. CDR3 length equals 15 residues. Germline values: CDR1 MDHEN, CDR2 SYDVKM.